The present T cell receptor beta chain was sequenced within a study of blood T cells in healthy people across ages. A sample-barcoded 5' primer and a J-beta primer mix were used in a second PCR of about 7 to 12 cycles. Every sample produced at least 2.5 million CDR3-containing paired-end reads. MiXCR, run by TCRdb on the 5' RACE reads, gives a single entry per CDR3 protein. In the table there are 800,000 to 950,000 distinct CDR3 sequences, around 29% of which are singletons. Total RNA extracted from each sample amounted to at least 5.5 micrograms. This same sample was also taken into another study, of T cells of mothers and their children. That paper states: Thymic selection, a shaping force on TCR recombination output, acts similarly in related and unrelated pairs.

Input material: blood. The clonotype originates from a woman between 40 and 55 years old in good health.

The CDR3 region has the DNA TGTGCCAGCACTTCTTTCGGACAGGGCTCCTACGAGCAGTACTTC. It yields the protein CASTSFGQGSYEQYF. The V call is TRBV28, the J call TRBJ2-7, with 8 bases aligning to TRBD1. Trimming cost V 7 bases and J 0 bases; bases outside gene matches: 8. Germline V gives CDR1 MDHEN, CDR2 SYDVKM. The CDR3 covers 15 residues.